This T cell receptor (beta chain) originates from a study of T cell repertoires in cytomegalovirus infection (dated by TCRdb to the late 2010s). Study-wide context: Alongside well-studied HLA-B-restricted epitopes, the peptide stimulations were aimed at recently identified HLA-C-restricted CMV epitopes, whose presentation resists viral immunomodulation. Because public TCR beta signatures pointed to carriage of CMV infection together with the matching HLA type, the HLA type of each donor mattered for the analysis. On the study overall, not on this receptor specifically: In the ex vivo response, HLA-C-restricted CMV-specific TCR beta clonotypes were dominant, and in two of eight donors the single most frequent clonotype came from this HLA-C-restricted group. In both this cohort and an independent roughly 350-donor cohort, the cumulative frequency of public TCR beta family members distinguished carriers of CMV infection plus the relevant HLA type.

In its sample, this clonotype was seen many times. Its antigen is unknown. One base away there is no much larger clone; base qualities are not given. The sequencing machine was an Illumina HiSeq 1500. TCRdb cleaned the public reads at Q25 with fastp, built clones with MiXCR and kept in-frame beta chains. Rows are unified per CDR3 protein, each entry keeping the most common DNA and genes. Within this sample are some 800,000 distinct CDR3 sequences, with about 27% of them counted one time only. Under 15% of the sample rests with the top ten. Taken with the paper, the label for treatment or condition translates to: in vitro stimulation with specific CMV peptide epitopes to enrich CMV-specific T cells. The CDR3 measures 15 amino acids from cysteine to phenylalanine. Just CDR3 DNA is preserved here, 45 bases in frame from base 1. From a lookup of the germline V gene, CDR1 and CDR2 are SGHTA and FQGNSA. From V the trimming removes 2 bases and from J it removes 7 bases, while the gene matches leave 6 bases of the junction unaccounted for.

The specimen comprised cultured CD8+ T cells from PBMCs, sampled from culture after CMV antigen stimulation. The sequence joins TRBV7-2 to TRBJ2-1; TRBD2 aligns with 9 central bases. This TCR derives from a human donor in good health (CMV status not recorded). Some clones in this sample may be carry-over from other donors' samples. This receptor carries the CDR3 CASSLLAGAWNEQFF. The DNA sequence reads TGTGCCAGCAGCTTATTAGCGGGGGCATGGAATGAGCAGTTCTTC.